Below, 22 T cell receptor beta chains from the same sample are listed, as sequenced in a study of blood T cell repertoires in COVID-19. The assay was immunoSEQ multiplex PCR, and TCRdb's table has in-frame clones only and misses some. Of 200,000 to 250,000 clones listed, 87% are singletons. Source material: PBMCs or T cells enriched from blood (not recorded which). The receptors were sampled from a woman aged 30 to 39 with acute COVID-19.

The V and J genes are TRBV19 and TRBJ2-1; 7 bases map to TRBD1. The CDR3 totals 16 residues. Losses at the gene ends were 4 bases for V and 7 bases for J; bases not matched to a gene: 13. Germline loops: CDR1 LNHDA, CDR2 SQIVND (reference sequence). CDR3 sequence: CASSTLPGQILNEQFF. The CDR3 bases are TGTGCCAGTAGTACTCTACCGGGACAGATTTTGAATGAGCAGTTCTTC.

The chain is built from TRBV7-8 and TRBJ1-2; D not resolved. CDR3 length: 14 amino acids. Germline CDR1 SGHVS, CDR2 FQNEAQ. Trimming took 1 base from V and 6 from J, leaving 12 bases between them. The CDR3 spells CASSLGAGSDGYTF. The CDR3 DNA reads TGTGCCAGCAGCTTAGGGGCAGGCTCGGATGGCTACACCTTC.

V gene TRBV6-2 or TRBV6-3 combines with J gene TRBJ1-1; possible D gene TRBD1, 5 bases. Germline CDR1 reads MNHEY; CDR2 reads SVGEGT. Trimming shortened V by 5 bases and J by 6 bases, and 22 bases separated the two germline ends. This CDR3 is 16 amino acids long. CDR3 coding DNA: TGTGCCAGCAGTCACCAGCTTATCAGGCAGGGCGCTGAAGCTTTCTTT. It is translated as CASSHQLIRQGAEAFF.

V is TRBV12-3 or TRBV12-4 and J is TRBJ2-5; D perhaps matches TRBD1 (5 bases). The CDR3 covers 13 residues. The V end lost 2 bases, the J end lost 2 bases, and 6 bases lay between the germline ends. CDR3 DNA sequence: TGTGCCAGCAGTTTAAGACAGCAAGAGACCCAGTACTTC. Translation gives CASSLRQQETQYF.

The chain carries TRBV5-6 and TRBJ1-1; TRBD1 is a possible D gene (5 bases). Trimming left V 1 base short and J 0 bases short, with 10 bases between. The CDR3 is 15 residues long. Germline CDR1 SGHDT, CDR2 YYEEEE. The CDR3 loop is CASSLLGGLNTEAFF. In DNA, the CDR3 is TGTGCCAGCAGCTTGCTGGGGGGACTGAACACTGAAGCTTTCTTT.

The chain employs TRBV18 and TRBJ1-1; the D gene is possibly TRBD1 (5 bases). V gave up 6 bases and J gave up 5 bases, with 13 bases separating them. This CDR3 contains 13 residues. CDR1 and CDR2 (germline): KGHSH, LQKENI. This chain's CDR3 is CASSDYRGTEAFF. In DNA form, the CDR3 reads TGTGCCAGCTCCGATTACCGGGGGACTGAAGCTTTCTTT.

V gene TRBV11-2 combines with J gene TRBJ1-6; the match to TRBD1 covers 7 bases. This CDR3 has 16 amino acids. With 2 bases clipped from V and 7 bases from J, the junction kept 8 bases outside the gene matches. Looked up from germline, CDR1 is SGHAT and CDR2 is FQNNGV. The CDR3 nucleotides are TGTGCCAGCAGCTTACGACAGGGAAACGGGAATTCACCCCTCCACTTT. Encoded protein: CASSLRQGNGNSPLHF.

This clone was seen a handful of times. This chain uses TRBV5-6 with TRBJ1-5; D gene ambiguous. Deletions cut 0 bases from V and 0 bases from J, with 4 bases between. The CDR3 has 14 residues. Looked up from germline, CDR1 is SGHDT and CDR2 is YYEEEE. CDR3 protein: CASSLGGSNQPQHF. The CDR3 coding sequence is TGTGCCAGCAGCTTGGGCGGTAGCAATCAGCCCCAGCATTTT.

This clone appeared once. The chain has TRBV5-8 and TRBJ1-5; D remains unclear. V gave up 5 bases and J gave up 1 base, with 7 bases separating them. This CDR3 is built from 13 residues. Germline CDR1 SGHTS, CDR2 YDEGEE. The CDR3 DNA is TGTGCCAGCAGGGGCAGGAGCAATCAGCCCCAGCATTTT. Translated, it gives CASRGRSNQPQHF.

The chain combines TRBV3-1 (or the pseudogene TRBV3-2) with TRBJ2-5, with 14 bases lining up with TRBD2. The CDR3 extends over 15 amino acids. Germline CDR1 LGHDT, CDR2 YNNKEL (reference sequence). After removal of 4 bases from V and 5 bases from J, the junction contained 3 bases not matched to a gene. The CDR3 DNA is TGTGCCAGCAGCCTGACTAGCGGGGGGGTGGAGACCCAGTACTTC. Residues: CASSLTSGGVETQYF.

V usage is TRBV7-2 and J usage is TRBJ1-5; possibly TRBD1 for D (5 bases). The V gene's germline CDR1 is SGHTA and CDR2 FQGNSA. The CDR3 is 13 residues long. Between the trimmed V and J ends, which lost 5 bases and 9 bases, there was a span of 14 bases. CDR3 sequence reads: CASSPAGPGPQHF. CDR3 DNA: TGTGCCAGCAGCCCCGCAGGGCCCGGGCCCCAGCATTTT.

The V gene is TRBV5-6, the J gene TRBJ2-1, with D perhaps matching TRBD1 (6 bases). V lost 4 bases and J lost 0, with 14 bases in between. CDR3 size: 16 residues. Per the germline V gene, CDR1 is SGHDT and CDR2 is YYEEEE. The CDR3 nucleotides read TGTGCCAGCAGCCTGGACAGATTCAGCTCCTACAATGAGCAGTTCTTC. Translating it yields CASSLDRFSSYNEQFF.

The chain is built from TRBV21-1 and TRBJ2-6; the table names TRBD2, a call not compared with the DNA. TRBV21-1 is listed as a pseudogene. The CDR3 contains 17 residues. CDR3 nucleotide sequence: TGTGCCAGCAGCAAAAAATCCGGGTGGGTTGGGGCCAACGTCCTGACTTTC. It codes for CASSKKSGWVGANVLTF.

The chain is built from TRBV2 and TRBJ1-1; weak D call: TRBD1 (6 bases). The CDR3 consists of 14 residues. V was trimmed by 6 bases and J by 6 bases, leaving 17 bases between them. Germline V gene data show CDR1 as SNHLY and CDR2 as FYNNEI. In nucleotides, the CDR3 is TGTGCCAGCAGCGACCCAGGGGTTGGAGCTGAAGCTTTCTTT. This sequence encodes CASSDPGVGAEAFF.

The chain recombines TRBV7-6 with TRBJ2-5; 9 bases line up with TRBD1. This CDR3 spans 15 amino acids. CDR1 SGHVS and CDR2 FNYEAQ come from the germline V gene. V shed 0 bases, J shed 2 bases, and the junction held 1 base outside the gene matches. CDR3 in amino acids: CASSLADRGQETQYF. CDR3 nucleotides: TGTGCCAGCAGCTTAGCGGACAGGGGACAAGAGACCCAGTACTTC.

The chain couples TRBV5-4 to TRBJ2-2, with D maybe TRBD1 (6 bases). V was pared by 1 base and J by 5 bases, with 9 bases between. This CDR3 is built from 14 residues. The germline V gene encodes CDR1 SGHNT and CDR2 YYREEE (reference sequence). The CDR3 coding sequence is TGTGCCAGCAGCTTGCAGGGGCAGACCGGGGAGCTGTTTTTT. Encoded protein: CASSLQGQTGELFF.

The chain carries TRBV4-3 and TRBJ1-5, with D unclear. The CDR3 loop spans 14 amino acids. The V and J ends lost 1 base and 0 bases respectively, with 4 bases between them. CDR1 and CDR2 from the germline V gene are LGHNA and YSLEER. CDR3: CASSQAISNQPQHF. The CDR3 coding sequence is TGCGCCAGCAGCCAAGCAATTAGCAATCAGCCCCAGCATTTT.

The chain links TRBV19 to TRBJ2-7, with TRBD2 matching over 7 bases. This CDR3 has 13 residues. The V segment lost 6 bases and the J segment 2 bases; nucleotides outside the gene matches: 4. Germline-derived CDR1 and CDR2 are LNHDA and SQIVND (reference sequence). The CDR3, as DNA: TGTGCCAGTAGCGGGGGGATCACCTACGAGCAGTACTTC. Translation: CASSGGITYEQYF. Based on the CDR3 plus reference TRBV19 and TRBJ2-7, the full variable domain is DGGITQSPKYLFRKEGQNVTLSCEQNLNHDAMYWYRQDPGQGLRLIYYSQIVNDFQKGDIAEGYSVSREKKESFPLTVTSAQKNPTAFYLCASSGGITYEQYFGPGTRLTVT.

V gene TRBV15 combines with J gene TRBJ2-3; 8 nucleotides agree with TRBD2. The V gene's germline CDR1 is LNHNV and CDR2 YYDKDF (reference sequence). The CDR3 has 15 residues. Trimming removed 2 bases from V and 6 bases from J; junction bases left unmatched: 7. The CDR3 is CATSRRRGGVDTQYF. CDR3 nucleotide sequence: TGTGCCACCAGCAGACGACGGGGGGGAGTGGATACGCAGTATTTT.

CDR3 residues: CAWIHYTGGHTIYF. The CDR3 coding sequence is TGTGCCTGGATCCATTACACAGGGGGCCACACCATATATTTT. V usage is TRBV30 and J usage is TRBJ1-3; 9 positions match TRBD1. The germline CDR1 and CDR2 sequences are GTSNPN and SVGIG (reference sequence). Trimming took 4 bases from V and 8 from J; bases not matched to a gene: 9. This CDR3 spans 14 amino acids. Complete variable domain (other parts from reference TRBV30 and TRBJ1-3): SQTIHQWPATLVQPVGSPLSLECTVEGTSNPNLYWYRQAAGRGLQLLFYSVGIGQISSEVPQNLSASRPQDRQFILSSKKLLLSDSGFYLCAWIHYTGGHTIYFGEGSWLTVV.

The V and J genes are TRBV5-5 and TRBJ1-1, with 10 bases that match TRBD1. CDR3 length equals 12 residues. The trim removed 3 bases at V and 10 bases at J, leaving 3 bases unmatched. Germline CDR1 reads SGHKS; CDR2 reads YYEKEE (reference sequence). The chain's CDR3 is CASSSWDRGAFF. CDR3 bases: TGTGCCAGCAGCTCCTGGGACAGGGGAGCTTTCTTT.

CDR3 loop: CASSQGRFFRNSPLHF. In DNA form, the CDR3 reads TGCGCCAGCAGCCAAGGGAGGTTTTTCAGGAATTCACCCCTCCACTTT. The chain joins TRBV4-1 to TRBJ1-6; D is uncertain. Germline lookup yields CDR1 MGHRA and CDR2 YSYEKL. With 1 base removed from V and 7 bases from J, the gap between germline ends came to 14 bases. This CDR3 has 16 residues.